The 15 T cell receptor beta chains below were found in one sample sequenced in a study of blood T cell repertoires in COVID-19 (dated by TCRdb to 2020 to 2022). Library preparation employed the immunoSEQ multiplex PCR assay. TCRdb provides this immuneACCESS table in a form limited to in-frame rearrangements. Some clones are lacking; in checked studies, under half of them reflect an unresolved V gene, and why the rest are absent is not known. This sample holds over 85,000 clones; about 85% were observed only once. The ten largest clones capture roughly 15% of the sample. The specimen was peripheral blood. These receptors all stem from a male donor with acute or convalescent COVID-19.

The chain links TRBV24-1 to TRBJ1-2; no definite D call. The germline V gene encodes CDR1 KGHDR and CDR2 SFDVKD. This CDR3 region has 14 residues. Trimming stripped 5 bases from V and 7 bases from J, with 16 bases between. DNA for the CDR3: TGTGCCACCAGTGGCTCCAGCGGCGGTGGTGGCTACACCTTC. Translation gives CATSGSSGGGGYTF.

The rearrangement links TRBV28 to TRBJ1-1; 7 bases align to TRBD1. From germline, CDR1 is MDHEN and CDR2 SYDVKM. The CDR3 sequence is 15 residues long. The trim removed 7 bases at V and 2 bases at J, leaving 10 bases unmatched. Here the CDR3 DNA reads TGTGCCAGCACGCTACAGGGGTTTACTAACACTGAAGCTTTCTTT. Its translation: CASTLQGFTNTEAFF.

This clone was observed once. V is TRBV7-2 and J is TRBJ2-7, with 14 positions matching TRBD2. CDR3 length: 16 residues. Germline V gene lookup returns CDR1 SGHTA and CDR2 FQGNSA. Germline trimming cut 5 bases from V and 7 bases from J; bases unmatched to any gene: 10. Written as DNA, the CDR3 is TGTGCCAGCAGCCCCGGGACTAGCGGGGGTTGGGGTGAGCAGTACTTC. This codes for CASSPGTSGGWGEQYF. The entire variable domain, with the rest obtained from reference TRBV7-2 and TRBJ2-7, is as follows: GAGVSQSPSNKVTEKGKDVELRCDPISGHTALYWYRQSLGQGLEFLIYFQGNSAPDKSGLPSDRFSAERTGGSVSTLTIQRTQQEDSAVYLCASSPGTSGGWGEQYFGPGTRLTVT.

A single count supports this clone. V gene TRBV6-1 combines with J gene TRBJ2-1; tentative D call: TRBD2 (6 bases). V lost 3 bases to trimming and J lost 4 bases, with 10 bases between them. Per the germline V gene, CDR1 is MNHNS and CDR2 is SASEGT. CDR3 size: 14 residues. CDR3 sequence (DNA): TGTGCCAGCAGTGAGGGGACTGGATACAATGAGCAGTTCTTC. Amino acid sequence: CASSEGTGYNEQFF.

The chain links TRBV6-5 to TRBJ1-1; no clear D gene. Trimming left V 8 bases short and J 1 base short, with 11 bases between. This CDR3 has 13 amino acids. In germline, CDR1 is MNHEY, CDR2 SVGAGI. CDR3 sequence (DNA): TGTGCCAGCTGCAAGAGTGCGAACACTGAAGCTTTCTTT. Translated: CASCKSANTEAFF.

The rearrangement joins TRBV12-3 or TRBV12-4 to TRBJ1-1; D not certain. V lost 5 bases and J lost 6, with 13 bases in between. There are 13 residues in the CDR3. The CDR3 nucleotides are TGTGCCAGCAGTCCGCGTAGTACAGCTGAAGCTTTCTTT. It codes for CASSPRSTAEAFF.

The chain joins TRBV29-1 to TRBJ1-1, with 8 bases aligning to TRBD1. V shed 4 bases and J 14 bases; nucleotides not matched to a gene: 18. Germline V lookup: CDR1 SQVTM, CDR2 ANQGSEA. The CDR3 has 14 amino acids. In DNA form, the CDR3 reads TGCAGCGTTGTACGGACAGGGATACAAGATTGGCCATTCTTT. Its translation is CSVVRTGIQDWPFF.

This chain joins TRBV5-4 and TRBJ1-4, with 9 bases matching TRBD1. The CDR3 extends over 15 amino acids. Losses at the gene ends were 3 bases for V and 8 bases for J; bases not matched to a gene: 8. Germline V gives CDR1 SGHNT, CDR2 YYREEE (reference sequence). This chain's CDR3 is CASSSTGTGSEKLFF. In nucleotides, the CDR3 is TGTGCCAGCAGCTCGACCGGGACAGGGAGCGAAAAACTGTTTTTT.

This chain links TRBV27 with TRBJ1-2, with 9 bases lining up with TRBD1. The V segment lost 5 bases and the J segment 4 bases; nucleotides outside the gene matches: 8. The V gene's germline CDR1 is MNHEY and CDR2 SMNVEV (reference sequence). The CDR3 sequence is 15 residues long. CDR3 DNA: TGTGCCAGCAGTCCCCCCGACAGGGGGTCCTATGGCTACACCTTC. This translates into CASSPPDRGSYGYTF.

The rearrangement links TRBV30 to TRBJ2-1, with 11 positions matching TRBD1. The CDR3 extends over 13 amino acids. V shed 4 bases and J 9 bases; nucleotides not matched to a gene: 5. Per germline, CDR1 GTSNPN and CDR2 SVGIG (reference sequence). The CDR3 region has the DNA TGTGCCTGGACGGGACAGGGGGTCGGTGAGCAGTTCTTC. Translation gives CAWTGQGVGEQFF.

The rearrangement links TRBV5-6 to TRBJ1-5; 9 positions match TRBD1. Germline V lookup: CDR1 SGHDT, CDR2 YYEEEE. V lost 0 bases and J lost 2; bases outside the gene matches: 0. The CDR3 runs to 15 residues. The CDR3 is CASSLGDRGNQPQHF. For the CDR3, the DNA is TGTGCCAGCAGCTTGGGGGACAGGGGCAATCAGCCCCAGCATTTT.

V usage is TRBV2 and J usage is TRBJ1-1; tentative D call: TRBD1 (5 bases). Germline V gene data show CDR1 as SNHLY and CDR2 as FYNNEI. V dropped 5 bases and J dropped 1 base, with 26 bases sitting between them. The CDR3 consists of 19 residues. DNA of the CDR3: TGTGCCAGCAGTCCCATCAGCAGGGTTTCTGATGGAAGGAACACTGAAGCTTTCTTT. It is translated as CASSPISRVSDGRNTEAFF.

The chain employs TRBV19 and TRBJ2-5, with D possibly being TRBD2 (5 bases). Trimming shortened V by 3 bases and J by 0 bases, and 11 bases separated the two germline ends. The CDR3 extends over 15 amino acids. Germline V lookup: CDR1 LNHDA, CDR2 SQIVND (reference sequence). The CDR3 reads CASSIDYSYQETQYF. CDR3 sequence (DNA): TGTGCCAGTAGTATTGACTATTCGTACCAAGAGACCCAGTACTTC.

The chain combines TRBV5-8 with TRBJ2-3; D gene uncertain. This CDR3 is built from 13 residues. V lost 4 bases and J lost 5, with 11 bases in between. The germline V gene has CDR1 SGHTS and CDR2 YDEGEE. The CDR3 reads CASSPGGIDTQYF. In DNA form, the CDR3 reads TGTGCCAGCAGCCCTGGCGGTATAGATACGCAGTATTTT.

V usage is TRBV5-5 and J usage is TRBJ1-2; perhaps TRBD1 as D (5 bases). Germline V CDR1 and CDR2: SGHKS, YYEKEE (reference sequence). Between the trimmed V and J ends, which lost 0 bases and 3 bases, there was a span of 12 bases. This CDR3 is 15 amino acids long. The CDR3: CASSLASGYDYGYTF. CDR3 nucleotide sequence: TGTGCCAGCAGCTTGGCATCAGGGTACGACTATGGCTACACCTTC.